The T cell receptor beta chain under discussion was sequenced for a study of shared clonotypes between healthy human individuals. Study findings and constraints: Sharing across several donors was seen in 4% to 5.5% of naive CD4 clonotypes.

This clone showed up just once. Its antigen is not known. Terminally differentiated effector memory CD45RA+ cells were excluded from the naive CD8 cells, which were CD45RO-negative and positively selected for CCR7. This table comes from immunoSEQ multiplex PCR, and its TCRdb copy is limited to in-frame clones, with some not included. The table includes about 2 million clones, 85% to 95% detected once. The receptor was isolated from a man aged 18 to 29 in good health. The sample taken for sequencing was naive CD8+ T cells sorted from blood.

In DNA, the CDR3 is TGCAGCGGGTTACAGGGCAGCACAGATACGCAGTATTTT. Its translation is CSGLQGSTDTQYF. The V and J genes are TRBV29-1 and TRBJ2-3; TRBD1 might be the D (6 bases). Looked up from germline, CDR1 is SQVTM and CDR2 is ANQGSEA. The length of the CDR3 is 13 residues. V was cut by 7 bases and J by 0 bases, with 11 bases left in between.